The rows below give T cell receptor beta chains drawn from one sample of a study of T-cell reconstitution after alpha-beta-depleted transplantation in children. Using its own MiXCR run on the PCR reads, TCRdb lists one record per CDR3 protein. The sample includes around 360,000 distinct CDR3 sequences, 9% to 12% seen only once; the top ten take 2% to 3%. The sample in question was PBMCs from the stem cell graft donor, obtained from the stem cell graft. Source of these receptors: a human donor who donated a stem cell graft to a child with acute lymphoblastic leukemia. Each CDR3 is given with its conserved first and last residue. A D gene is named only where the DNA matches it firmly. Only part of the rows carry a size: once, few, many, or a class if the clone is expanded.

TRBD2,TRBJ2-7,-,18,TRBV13,TGTGCCAGCAGCTTAGGATTTCCCAACGGGAGGATCTCCTACGAGCAGTACTTC,CASSLGFPNGRISYEQYF
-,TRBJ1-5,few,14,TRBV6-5,TGTGCCAGCAGTTACCAGGGCGGCGGTCAGCCCCAGCATTTT,CASSYQGGGQPQHF
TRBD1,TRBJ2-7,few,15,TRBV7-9,TGTGCCAGCAGCGTACCGGGACAGGGAGCCTACGAGCAGTACTTC,CASSVPGQGAYEQYF
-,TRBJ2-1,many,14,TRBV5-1,TGCGCCAGTCGGGATCTAGGCTCCTACAATGAGCAGTTCTTC,CASRDLGSYNEQFF
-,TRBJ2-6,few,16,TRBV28,TGTGCCAGCACCCGGACGGGATCTCGTGGGGCCAACGTCCTGACTTTC,CASTRTGSRGANVLTF
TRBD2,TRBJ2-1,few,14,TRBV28,TGTGCCACAGAGGGACTAGCGGACCACAATGAGCAGTTCTTC,CATEGLADHNEQFF
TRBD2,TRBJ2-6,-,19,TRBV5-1,TGCGCCAGCAGCCCCGGGCGGGGGGGCACCTACTCTGGGGCCAACGTCCTGACTTTC,CASSPGRGGTYSGANVLTF
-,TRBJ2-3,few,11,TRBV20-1,TGCAGTGCTCAGGTGGGGGATACGCAGTATTTT,CSAQVGDTQYF
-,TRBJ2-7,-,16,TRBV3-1,TGTGCCAGCAGCCAAGCGAAGGGGGCGCTGAGCGGGGAGCAGTACTTC,CASSQAKGALSGEQYF
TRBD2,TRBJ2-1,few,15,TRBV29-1,TGCAGCGTTGAAGATCCAGCGGGAGGGCCCAATGAGCAGTTCTTC,CSVEDPAGGPNEQFF
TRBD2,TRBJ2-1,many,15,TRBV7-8,TGTGCCAGCAGCATACTAGCGGGAGAATACAATGAGCAGTTCTTC,CASSILAGEYNEQFF
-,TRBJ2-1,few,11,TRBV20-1,TGCAGTGCTAGCCGGGGAGATGAGCAGTTCTTC,CSASRGDEQFF
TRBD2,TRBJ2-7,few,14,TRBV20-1,TGCAGTGCACCGAGCGGGAGCCTCCTCTACGAGCAGTACTTC,CSAPSGSLLYEQYF
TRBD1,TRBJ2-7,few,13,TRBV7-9,TGTGCCAGCAGCCCGGACAGGACCTCCGAGCAGTACTTC,CASSPDRTSEQYF
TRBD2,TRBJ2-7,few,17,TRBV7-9,TGTGCCAGCAGCTCCACCATCTCCCCTAGCGGGAACTACGAGCAGTACTTC,CASSSTISPSGNYEQYF
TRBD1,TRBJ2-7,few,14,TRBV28,TGTGCCAGCAGTTCGGGACAGACTCCCTACGAGCAGTACTTC,CASSSGQTPYEQYF
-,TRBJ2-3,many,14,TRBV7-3,TGTGCCAGCAGTTTAGGGCTACCCACAGATACGCAGTATTTT,CASSLGLPTDTQYF
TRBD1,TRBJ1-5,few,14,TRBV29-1,TGCAGCGTTTCGGAGGGGGCGAGCAATCAGCCCCAGCATTTT,CSVSEGASNQPQHF
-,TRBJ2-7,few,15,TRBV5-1,TGCGCCAGCAGCTTGGGATACAGGGGAGGATACGAGCAGTACTTC,CASSLGYRGGYEQYF
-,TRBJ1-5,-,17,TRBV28,TGTGCCAGCAGTTTAGTCTGGGCAGGCGGTAGCAATCAGCCCCAGCATTTT,CASSLVWAGGSNQPQHF
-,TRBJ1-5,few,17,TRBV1,TGCACCAGCAGCCGCCTCTCCGGGCAGGGGCCTAATCAGCCCCAGCATTTT,CTSSRLSGQGPNQPQHF
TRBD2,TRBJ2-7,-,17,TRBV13,TGTGCCAGCAGCCCCCGAGCGGGAGTCGGGGGGACCTACGAGCAGTACTTC,CASSPRAGVGGTYEQYF
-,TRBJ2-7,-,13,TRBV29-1,TGCAGCGTTGCTCTTAGGCTTCCCTACGAGCAGTACTTC,CSVALRLPYEQYF
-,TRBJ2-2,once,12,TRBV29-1,TGCAGCGTTCAATATGGGTTCGGGGAGCTGTTTTTT,CSVQYGFGELFF
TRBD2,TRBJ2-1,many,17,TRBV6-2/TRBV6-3,TGTGCCAGCAGTTATTTTTCCCCTAGCGGGAGATACAATGAGCAGTTCTTC,CASSYFSPSGRYNEQFF
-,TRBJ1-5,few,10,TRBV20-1,TGCAGTGCTAGTGATCAGCCCCAGCATTTT,CSASDQPQHF
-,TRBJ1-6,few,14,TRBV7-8,TGTGCCAGCAGCTTAGCACCGCATAATTCACCCCTCCACTTT,CASSLAPHNSPLHF
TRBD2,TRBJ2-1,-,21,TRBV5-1,TGCGCCAGCAGCAAGATACCAACCCCGGGACTAGCGGTTAATTCCTACAATGAGCAGTTCTTC,CASSKIPTPGLAVNSYNEQFF
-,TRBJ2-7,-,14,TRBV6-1,TGTGCCAGCATCCCTCCAGGGGCAGCCTACGAGCAGTACTTC,CASIPPGAAYEQYF
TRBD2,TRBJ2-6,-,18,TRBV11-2,TGTGCCAGCAGCCCGCGGCTAGCGGGAGGATTTGGGGCCAACGTCCTGACTTTC,CASSPRLAGGFGANVLTF
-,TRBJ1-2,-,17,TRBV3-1,TGTGCCAGCAGCCAAGATGGCTCGGGTCCCTTAATGGCTGGCTACACCTTC,CASSQDGSGPLMAGYTF
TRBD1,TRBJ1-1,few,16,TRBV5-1,TGCGCCAGCAGCAAGAGGTCAGGGGGCGCGAACACTGAAGCTTTCTTT,CASSKRSGGANTEAFF
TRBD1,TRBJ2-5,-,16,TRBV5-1,TGCGCCAGCAGCTTGGGCTGGACAGGGGAAAGAGAGACCCAGTACTTC,CASSLGWTGERETQYF
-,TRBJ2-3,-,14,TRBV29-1,TGCAGCCCCGTCGTGAGGGAAGAGGGCGATACGCAGTATTTT,CSPVVREEGDTQYF
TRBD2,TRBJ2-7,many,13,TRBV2,TGTGCCAGCAGTGTCTGGACTAGTAACGAGCAGTACTTC,CASSVWTSNEQYF
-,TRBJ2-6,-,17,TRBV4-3,TGCGCCAGCAGCCAAGACGAGGACTGGCGTGGGGCCAACGTCCTGACTTTC,CASSQDEDWRGANVLTF
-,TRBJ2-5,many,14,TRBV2,TGTGCCAGCAGTGACAGCCAGGAGCAAGAGACCCAGTACTTC,CASSDSQEQETQYF
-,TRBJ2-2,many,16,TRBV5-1,TGCGCCAGCAGCTTGGTACCGGGACAACCGACCGGGGAGCTGTTTTTT,CASSLVPGQPTGELFF
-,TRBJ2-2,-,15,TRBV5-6,TGTGCCAGCAGCTTGGTGAACAGAAACACCGGGGAGCTGTTTTTC,CASSLVNRNTGELFF
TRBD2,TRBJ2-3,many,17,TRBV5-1,TGCGCCAGCAGCAGGACTAGCGGGAGTTCGAGCACAGATACGCAGTATTTT,CASSRTSGSSSTDTQYF
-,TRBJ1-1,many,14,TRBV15,TGTGCCACCAGCAGAGATCTAGAGAACACTGAAGCTTTCTTT,CATSRDLENTEAFF
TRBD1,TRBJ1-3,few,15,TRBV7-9,TGTGCCAGCAGCACCGCCCGGGACAGCCGAAACACCATATATTTT,CASSTARDSRNTIYF
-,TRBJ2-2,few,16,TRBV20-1,TGCAGTGCTAGAGATTGGCGGGGAGCGAACACCGGGGAGCTGTTTTTT,CSARDWRGANTGELFF